Sequencing of this T cell receptor (beta chain) was carried out in a study of control samples from healthy donors and cancer patients. CDR3 length equals 16 residues. V was shortened by 6 bases and J by 3 bases, with 18 bases between the two germline ends. The germline V gene encodes CDR1 SGHTA and CDR2 FQGNSA. TCRdb keeps only in-frame clones here, not all; method: immunoSEQ multiplex PCR. Of more than 75,000 clones listed, approximately 84% are singletons. This chain links TRBV7-2 with TRBJ1-5; D remains ambiguous. This clonotype originated in a man aged 65-85 years with lung cancer. Sample: PBMCs. CDR3 DNA: TGTGCCAGCAGACCCTCCCCCAGGAGTTACAATCAGCCCCAGCATTTT. Its protein is CASRPSPRSYNQPQHF.